This T cell receptor (beta chain) was profiled in a study of blood T cell repertoires in COVID-19. Using immunoSEQ multiplex PCR, the repertoire was profiled, and TCRdb retains in-frame clones only, with some absent. The repertoire holds under 200,000 clones, with approximately 79% as singletons. This clone has only a few counts. Germline CDR1 SGHDT, CDR2 YYEEEE. Trimming left V 4 bases short and J 1 base short, with 12 bases between. This CDR3 is 15 amino acids long. V gene TRBV5-6 combines with J gene TRBJ1-5; the D gene is possibly TRBD1 (6 bases). The clonotype originates from a woman between 55 and 75 years old with COVID-19, enrolled during active disease. Sequenced material: peripheral blood. For the CDR3, the DNA is TGTGCCAGCAGCGCATACAGGGTAAGCAATCAGCCCCAGCATTTT. Encoded protein: CASSAYRVSNQPQHF.